These 2 T cell receptor beta chains came from one sample sequenced in a study of T cells in Graves' hyperthyroidism and ophthalmopathy. There were TCR beta CDR3 regions amplified from RNA transcripts. A first-round RT-PCR of the TCR CDR3 used the HTBI primer set. MiXCR, run by TCRdb on the multiplex PCR reads, gives a single entry per CDR3 protein. This repertoire shows around 560,000 distinct CDR3 sequences, 16% found once; its top ten account for about 20%. Sequenced material: blood. These receptors came from a woman younger than 35 with Graves' hyperthyroidism.

This clonotype has at least ten counts. The V gene is TRBV30, the J gene TRBJ2-3; D might be TRBD2 (6 bases). Trimming took off 2 bases at V and 5 bases at J, with 14 bases between the two ends. In germline, CDR1 is GTSNPN, CDR2 SVGIG (reference sequence). This CDR3 has 14 amino acids. The CDR3 region is CAWSKTSGGDTQYF. The CDR3 DNA reads as TGTGCCTGGAGTAAGACTAGTGGGGGAGATACGCAGTATTTT.

The chain employs TRBV14 and TRBJ2-7; 8 bases map to TRBD1. This CDR3 is built from 16 residues. Germline V gene sequence: CDR1 SGHDN, CDR2 FVKESK. The V gene end was trimmed by 3 bases and the J gene end by 0 bases; junction bases not matched to a gene: 7. The CDR3, as DNA: TGTGCCAGCAGCCAGCGGAGGACAGGGAGCTCCTACGAGCAGTACTTC. It is translated as CASSQRRTGSSYEQYF.